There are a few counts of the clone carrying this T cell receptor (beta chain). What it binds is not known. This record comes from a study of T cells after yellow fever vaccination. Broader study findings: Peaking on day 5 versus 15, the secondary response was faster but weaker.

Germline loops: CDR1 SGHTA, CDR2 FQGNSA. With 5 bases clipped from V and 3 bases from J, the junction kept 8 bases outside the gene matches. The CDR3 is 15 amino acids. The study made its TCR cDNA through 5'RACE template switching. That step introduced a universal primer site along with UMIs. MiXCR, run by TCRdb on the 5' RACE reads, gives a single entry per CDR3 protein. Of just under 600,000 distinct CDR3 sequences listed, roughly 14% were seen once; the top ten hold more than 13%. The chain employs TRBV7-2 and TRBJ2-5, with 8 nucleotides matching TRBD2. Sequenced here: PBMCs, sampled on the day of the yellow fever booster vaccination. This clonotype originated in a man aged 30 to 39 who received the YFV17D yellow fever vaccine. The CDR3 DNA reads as TGTGCCAGCAGCCCGGGACTAGTGAGGGAAGAGACCCAGTACTTC. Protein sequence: CASSPGLVREETQYF.